These 29 T cell receptor beta chains were all obtained from the same sample, sequenced in a study of CD8 T cells in ankylosing spondylitis. Study conclusions and caveats: About 8 highly homologous variants formed a TCR beta motif that appeared characteristic of ankylosing spondylitis blood.

TCRdb recomputed calls from the 5' RACE reads with MiXCR, one row per CDR3 protein. This table has about 540,000 distinct CDR3 sequences, more than 9.5% appearing once. No cognate antigen is known for these TCRs. Sequencing was done on a sample of blood, either unsorted or a sorted T cell fraction (not recorded which). The receptor source for this set is a male donor with ankylosing spondylitis.

There are many counts of this clonotype. This chain joins TRBV7-8 and TRBJ2-1, with 10 bases that match TRBD2. V dropped 5 bases and J dropped 7; count of bases not matched to a gene: 11. The germline V gene has CDR1 SGHVS and CDR2 FQNEAQ. The CDR3 is 16 amino acids. The DNA for the CDR3 is TGTGCCAGCAGCACGAGCGGGAGGGGAAGGTTTAATGAGCAGTTCTTC. Translating gives CASSTSGRGRFNEQFF.

This clonotype was detected a few times. The J gene is TRBJ2-7, the V gene TRBV24-1, with TRBD2 matching over 7 bases. V trimming: 1 base; J trimming: 2 bases; junction bases outside the gene matches: 7. The CDR3 is 16 amino acids. In germline, CDR1 is KGHDR, CDR2 SFDVKD. The chain's CDR3 is CATSDFRGDPTYEQYV. The CDR3, as DNA: TGTGCCACCAGTGATTTTCGGGGGGATCCCACCTACGAGCAGTACGTC.

This clonotype was detected a few times. This chain joins TRBV5-6 and TRBJ2-1, with 9 bases lining up with TRBD2. The CDR3 runs 18 residues. Trimming at V came to 5 bases and at J to 3 bases, leaving 15 bases not matched to a gene. CDR1 is SGHDT, CDR2 YYEEEE, per germline. As DNA, the CDR3 is TGTGCCAGCAGATCGGTAAGGGAGACAGCGGGAGGCTACAATGAGCAGTTCTTC. Amino acid sequence: CASRSVRETAGGYNEQFF.

J is TRBJ2-2 and V is TRBV20-1, with D possibly TRBD2 on 7 matching bases. The V gene lost 3 bases and the J gene lost 5 bases, with 13 bases spanning the gap. The CDR3 is 14 amino acids. From germline, CDR1 is DFQATT and CDR2 SNEGSKA (reference sequence). The CDR3 reads CSASGGGRTGELFF. The CDR3 region has the DNA TGCAGTGCTAGCGGCGGGGGCAGGACCGGGGAGCTGTTTTTT.

The sample holds a few counts of this clonotype. The CDR3 nucleotides are TGCAGTGCTAGTGGGGTAGCGGGAGGGTCAGTCACCGGGGAGCTGTTTTTT. This sequence encodes CSASGVAGGSVTGELFF. The chain links TRBV20-1 to TRBJ2-2, with 11 bases fitting TRBD2. CDR3 size: 17 residues. V was clipped by 3 bases and J by 4 bases; unmatched bases: 10. Germline loops: CDR1 DFQATT, CDR2 SNEGSKA (reference sequence).

The chain has TRBV2 and TRBJ2-1; a possible D gene is TRBD2 (6 bases). Germline CDR1 reads SNHLY; CDR2 reads FYNNEI. V lost 2 bases and J lost 7, with 18 bases in between. The CDR3 length is 16 residues. The CDR3 nucleotides are TGTGCCAGCAGTGAATCGGTCAGGACGGGGAGGAATGAGCAGTTCTTC. It yields the protein CASSESVRTGRNEQFF.

In this sample, this clonotype turned up many times. The genes are TRBV5-1 and TRBJ2-1; 10 bases are shared with TRBD2. V lost 2 bases and J lost 5; bases outside the gene matches: 10. CDR1 and CDR2 (germline): SGHRS, YFSETQ. CDR3 length equals 17 residues. The CDR3 here is CASSLYPGLATDNEQFF. DNA of the CDR3: TGCGCCAGCAGCTTATATCCGGGACTAGCGACTGACAATGAGCAGTTCTTC.

CDR3 sequence reads: CASSSGGPQPQHF. The CDR3, as DNA: TGTGCCAGCAGTTCAGGGGGCCCTCAGCCCCAGCATTTT. The chain recombines TRBV27 with TRBJ1-5; 8 nucleotides align to TRBD1. The germline V gene has CDR1 MNHEY and CDR2 SMNVEV (reference sequence). V gave up 4 bases and J gave up 6 bases; unmatched junction bases: 2. The CDR3 covers 13 residues.

The chain links TRBV28 to TRBJ1-5; tentative D call: TRBD1 (5 bases). CDR3 length: 17 amino acids. Germline V gene sequence: CDR1 MDHEN, CDR2 SYDVKM. The V and J ends lost 5 bases and 4 bases respectively, with 21 bases between them. Here the CDR3 DNA reads TGTGCCAGCAGTCCTATACAGGCCGTTATGGGTAATCAGCCCCAGCATTTT. It specifies CASSPIQAVMGNQPQHF.

This clonotype was detected a few times. This chain joins TRBV7-9 and TRBJ1-6; weak D call: TRBD1 (6 bases). Germline V CDR1 and CDR2: SEHNR, FQNEAQ (reference sequence). The V end lost 6 bases, the J end lost 3 bases, and 15 bases lay between the germline ends. This CDR3 has 16 residues. CDR3 nucleotide sequence: TGTGCCAGCAGTTTAACCGGGACAAGCTATAATTCACCCCTCCACTTT. It encodes CASSLTGTSYNSPLHF. Together with reference TRBV7-9 and TRBJ1-6, the CDR3 gives the full variable domain: DTGVSQNPRHKITKRGQNVTFRCDPISEHNRLYWYRQTLGQGPEFLTYFQNEAQLEKSRLLSDRFSAERPKGSFSTLEIQRTEQGDSAMYLCASSLTGTSYNSPLHFGNGTRLTVT.

The chain is built from TRBV29-1 and TRBJ1-2, with D unresolved. V lost 2 bases to trimming and J lost 4 bases, with 14 bases between them. There are 14 residues in the CDR3. Germline CDR1 SQVTM, CDR2 ANQGSEA. CDR3 amino acids: CSVESAIAGYGYTF. The CDR3 coding sequence is TGCAGCGTTGAATCCGCTATAGCGGGCTATGGCTACACCTTC.

This clonotype was detected only a few times. V is TRBV5-6 and J is TRBJ2-7; unclear D gene. Between the trimmed V and J ends, which lost 3 bases and 3 bases, there was a span of 13 bases. The germline gives CDR1 SGHDT, CDR2 YYEEEE. This CDR3 comprises 14 residues. The CDR3 coding sequence is TGTGCCAGCAGCTCACCCATGCATTACTACGAGCAGTACTTC. Translation gives CASSSPMHYYEQYF.

This chain joins TRBV6-1 and TRBJ2-1; TRBD1 matches at 8 bases. V gave up 1 base and J gave up 5 bases; unmatched junction bases: 7. The CDR3 has 16 amino acids. CDR1 is MNHNS and CDR2 is SASEGT in the germline V gene. CDR3 in DNA: TGTGCCAGCAGTGAAGGTTGGACAGGGTATAACAATGAGCAGTTCTTC. Translated, it gives CASSEGWTGYNNEQFF.

The chain has TRBV12-3 or TRBV12-4 and TRBJ1-6; D unclear. Between the trimmed V and J ends, which lost 6 bases and 7 bases, there was a span of 10 bases. The length of the CDR3 is 13 residues. CDR3 nucleotide sequence: TGTGCCAGCAGGGATACAGAAAATTCACCCCTCCACTTT. Its translation: CASRDTENSPLHF.

This clonotype has at least ten counts. The V call is TRBV12-3 or TRBV12-4, the J call TRBJ2-5; D is perhaps TRBD1 (6 bases). The V end was cut by 5 bases, the J end by 5 bases, with 15 bases between. This CDR3 spans 14 amino acids. CDR3 bases: TGTGCCAGCAGTCCGTACAGGGATGGGGAGACCCAGTACTTC. Its translation: CASSPYRDGETQYF.

The chain carries TRBV29-1 and TRBJ1-4; D uncertain. CDR1 and CDR2 from the germline V gene are SQVTM and ANQGSEA. V was pared by 4 bases and J by 7 bases, with 10 bases between. CDR3 size: 12 residues. CDR3 amino acids: CSVVPAGEKLFF. The CDR3 DNA sequence: TGCAGCGTTGTCCCGGCGGGTGAAAAACTGTTTTTT.

In nucleotides, the CDR3 is TGCGCCAGCAGAGACGGGAGGACAACGAACACTGAAGCTTTCTTT. As protein: CASRDGRTTNTEAFF. The chain employs TRBV5-1 and TRBJ1-1; tentative D call: TRBD1 (5 bases). Germline V gene sequence: CDR1 SGHRS, CDR2 YFSETQ. CDR3 length: 15 residues. Trimming shortened V by 5 bases and J by 1 base, and 15 bases separated the two germline ends.

This clonotype was picked up a small number of times. This chain joins TRBV27 and TRBJ2-5, with D maybe TRBD2 (6 bases). CDR1 and CDR2 (germline): MNHEY, SMNVEV (reference sequence). The CDR3 is 13 residues long. V shed 6 bases and J shed 4 bases, with 12 bases lying between them. The DNA of the CDR3 is TGTGCCAGCAGAGGGGACTCGAGAGAGACCCAGTACTTC. Translation: CASRGDSRETQYF.

This clonotype was observed a few times. The chain links TRBV20-1 to TRBJ2-7; maybe TRBD1 (5 bases). Trimming cost V 3 bases and J 3 bases, with 9 bases left between them. This CDR3 is 12 amino acids long. Looked up from germline, CDR1 is DFQATT and CDR2 is SNEGSKA (reference sequence). The CDR3 sequence: CSARTAGYEQYV. The CDR3, as DNA: TGCAGTGCTAGGACAGCCGGCTACGAGCAGTACGTC.

This chain connects TRBV10-2 to TRBJ2-3; 7 bases agree with TRBD1. Germline V CDR1 and CDR2: WSHSY, SAAADI. J gave up 3 bases and V 3 bases, and 3 bases lay outside the gene matches. This CDR3 contains 14 residues. The CDR3 loop reads CASSEHRGTDTQYF. In DNA form, the CDR3 reads TGCGCCAGCAGTGAACACAGGGGAACAGATACGCAGTATTTT.

The chain couples TRBV28 to TRBJ2-7; possible D gene TRBD2, 6 bases. The length of the CDR3 is 12 residues. Germline CDR1 MDHEN, CDR2 SYDVKM. With 6 bases removed from V and 6 bases from J, the gap between germline ends came to 12 bases. This chain's CDR3 is CASRSGTLEQYV. The CDR3 coding sequence is TGTGCCAGCAGATCCGGGACTCTCGAGCAGTACGTC.

At least ten counts were recorded for this clonotype. This sequence joins TRBV12-3 or TRBV12-4 and TRBJ2-1, with D perhaps matching TRBD2 (5 bases). The V and J ends lost 6 bases and 9 bases respectively, with 12 bases between them. The CDR3 extends over 12 amino acids. CDR3 sequence: CASSQLEIEQFF. CDR3 nucleotide sequence: TGTGCCAGCAGCCAACTAGAAATTGAGCAGTTCTTC.

The chain uses TRBV3-1 and TRBJ2-1; the D is unclear. V was cut by 0 bases and J by 10 bases, with 7 bases left in between. Germline CDR1 reads LGHDT; CDR2 reads YNNKEL (reference sequence). This CDR3 region has 12 residues. The CDR3 region has the DNA TGTGCCAGCAGCCAAGATTGGCAAGAGCAGTTCTTC. It translates to CASSQDWQEQFF.

This clonotype occurred many times. The V and J genes are TRBV5-1 and TRBJ2-5, with 7 positions matching TRBD1. Germline values: CDR1 SGHRS, CDR2 YFSETQ. V shed 4 bases and J 2 bases; nucleotides not matched to a gene: 5. The CDR3 is 14 amino acids. As DNA, the CDR3 is TGCGCCAGCAGCCCGACAGGGCTACAAGAGACCCAGTACTTC. It is translated as CASSPTGLQETQYF.

The genes are TRBV20-1 and TRBJ2-3; D is possibly TRBD2 (5 bases). CDR3 length equals 14 residues. Germline V gene lookup returns CDR1 DFQATT and CDR2 SNEGSKA (reference sequence). V shed 3 bases and J shed 2 bases, with 12 bases lying between them. In nucleotides, the CDR3 is TGCAGTGCTAGCCGTAGCGCTTACACAGATACGCAGTATTTT. Translating it yields CSASRSAYTDTQYF.

The V gene is TRBV3-1, the J gene TRBJ1-2; D ambiguous. Germline-derived CDR1 and CDR2 are LGHDT and YNNKEL (reference sequence). The CDR3 has 17 amino acids. V lost 4 bases to trimming and J lost 7 bases, with 25 bases between them. The CDR3 coding sequence is TGTGCCAGCAGCCCCTTTCGGGGAGTGGGCTTGTTGTTTGGCTACACCTTC. Residues: CASSPFRGVGLLFGYTF.

This clonotype was seen a single time. This chain uses TRBV20-1 with TRBJ2-7; 7 bases are shared with TRBD1. This CDR3 is 14 amino acids long. V trimming: 6 bases; J trimming: 4 bases; junction bases outside the gene matches: 12. Per the germline V gene, CDR1 is DFQATT and CDR2 is SNEGSKA (reference sequence). The CDR3 loop reads CSAEGAGFRYEQYF. CDR3 DNA sequence: TGCAGTGCCGAGGGGGCAGGGTTTAGGTACGAGCAGTACTTC.

This clonotype occurred a few times. The rearrangement uses TRBV7-7 and TRBJ2-7, with D possibly called TRBD1 or TRBD2 (5 bases each). V was pared by 5 bases and J by 3 bases, with 11 bases between. The germline CDR1 and CDR2 sequences are SSHAT and FNYEAQ (reference sequence). This CDR3 has 13 residues. The CDR3 DNA follows: TGTGCCAGCAGCCCGGGACGCCTCTACGAGCAGTACTTC. Translation gives CASSPGRLYEQYF.

This clonotype was detected only a few times. The genes are TRBV5-1 and TRBJ2-2, with 7 nucleotides matching TRBD2. The ends lost 4 bases at V and 3 bases at J; junction bases unmatched: 12. Looked up from germline, CDR1 is SGHRS and CDR2 is YFSETQ. The length of the CDR3 is 17 residues. The CDR3 sequence is CASSLAGGSLDTGELFF. CDR3 sequence (DNA): TGCGCCAGCAGCCTCGCCGGCGGGAGCCTTGACACCGGGGAGCTGTTTTTT.